This TCR beta chain was captured by sequencing in a study of cytomegalovirus exposure and HLA in healthy donors (dated by TCRdb to 2016 to 2017). Study-level background: In an earlier analysis of some 610 of the donors, about 260 Gb of sequence data and 90 million to 120 million unique TCR beta sequences from about 179 million T cells were reported. Four or five DR-DQ haplotypes were handled as single units for association and clustering because linkage in the cohort was strong. The study aimed to test whether cataloging public T cell receptors could reveal signatures of past pathogen exposure. The study used immunosequencing to profile the T cell repertoires of hundreds of subjects and linked those repertoires to cytomegalovirus serostatus. In the later analysis, no new phenotypic data were used to find candidate immune exposures; instead, reliance was placed on TCR beta sequences and their occurrence across donors. A later genetic analysis took genome-wide SNP genotypes for about 55% of the roughly 700 donors and used that subset as a discovery cohort. Across some 400 genotyped donors of the cohort, an average of 235,054 unique TCR beta nucleotide sequences per donor were sequenced, and 15% to 20% of those sequences were non-productive. In a later analysis, previously published TCR beta repertoires from 550 to 750 donors were re-analyzed and high-resolution HLA genotyping was added so that TCR occurrence patterns could be studied. Donor age, sex, ethnicity and CMV serostatus were compiled alongside the repertoire data. To decide whether each TCR beta V gene segment behaved as functional or pseudogenic, an earlier analysis of fewer than 750 of the donors relied on high-throughput TCR beta sequencing. Every repertoire in the discovery cohort had been generated on one and the same sequencing platform. Of the 350 to 400 genotyped donors, over 70% fell in the genetic ancestry cluster associated with self-reported Caucasian donors. A separate validation cohort of about 110 different subjects was used in addition to the roughly 670-subject first cohort. The number of typed donors differed by locus: about 629-630 for A, B, C, DRB1 and DQB1; approximately 520 for DQA1; 606 for DPA1; and roughly 470 for DPB1. An early release that covered 640 HLA-typed donors contained about 300 gigabases of sequencing data and about 84 million unique TCR sequences. Both class I and class II loci were covered by HLA typing, at four-digit resolution. High-throughput TCR immunosequencing, statistical association of individual TCRs with disease status, and machine learning were combined to predict cytomegalovirus infection status.

Remarks on this clone: There is no known antigen for this receptor. Base qualities are not provided; no much larger clone lies one nucleotide away.

The cohort comprised more than 550 healthy bone marrow donors. Cohort members were all nominally healthy when sampled, although unrecorded immune exposures were likely present. The donor tested CMV seronegative and was one of the 352 seronegative cohort members. Each donor provided a peripheral blood sample, and peripheral blood mononuclear cells were used for TCR beta sequencing. Genomic DNA extraction from the blood cell samples was performed with the Qiagen DNeasy Blood Extraction Kit. From the cysteine through the phenylalanine, the CDR3 covers 12 amino acids. Solely the CDR3 DNA is kept, with 36 bases framed from the first base. CDR1 MNHNY and CDR2 SVGAGI are derived from the germline V gene (reference sequence). V is clipped by 8 bases and J by 4 bases, and the sequence between their germline boundaries is 11 bases long. To prepare the library, the immunoSEQ multiplex PCR assay was applied. For the multiplex PCR, a mixture combining 60 forward primers for TCR Vbeta segments and 13 reverse primers for TCR Jbeta segments was used. The CDR3 region of rearranged TCR beta genes was amplified from genomic DNA by a multiplex PCR assay. On the Illumina HiSeq System, the amplified TCR beta libraries were sequenced as 87-base-pair reads. The authors processed their data as follows. Across the 500 to 700 repertoires, a later analysis counted roughly 84 million unique TCR beta chains, approximately 12 million of which were shared by at least two donors. Raw reads were error-corrected and collapsed into unique sequences with a nearest-neighbor algorithm that merged closely related sequences to remove PCR and sequencing errors. To assign V, D and J gene segments, CDR3 sequences were aligned to IMGT reference sequences. For a sequence to be retained, a match of at least six nucleotides to both a V gene segment and a J gene segment was required. Rearrangements were called productive when the CDR3 lacked stop codons and stayed in frame with V and J; all others were non-productive. CDR3 was defined according to IMGT convention as the region running from the second conserved V-encoded cysteine to the conserved J-encoded phenylalanine. Sequences without an unambiguous match to a single V gene segment were excluded from the earlier analysis of over 500 of the donors. An earlier analysis of 550 to 650 of the donors classified V segments as functional when productive rearrangements were above 56.7% and as segregating when the standard deviation between donors was above 5%. A statistical classification framework was built for diagnosing cytomegalovirus status from the catalog of TCR beta chain sequences. In a later analysis, V and J genes were assigned by comparing TCR nucleotide sequences against IMGT/GENE-DB human TR gene sequences. In a later analysis, CDR3 sequences and most-parsimonious VDJ recombination scenarios were assigned using the TCRdist pipeline. In a later analysis, each TCR beta chain was defined by its CDR3 amino acid sequence together with its V-gene family, and reads without a unique V-gene family were excluded. As a way to deal with suspected cross-contamination and a sequencing artifact, a later analysis dropped approximately 590 nucleotide sequences that were highly shared and had low generation probability. In a later analysis, a clonal expansion index for each public chain was calculated from normalized within-repertoire ranks of inferred template counts. Generation probabilities in a later analysis came from a VDJ recombination model fitted to out-of-frame rearrangements, and those results were checked against IGoR. In a later analysis, TCR-TCR, TCR-HLA and TCR-CMV co-occurrence was scored with hypergeometric tests, and a repertoire-size bias correction was applied to TCR pairs. False discovery rates were estimated in a later analysis by permuting HLA or CMV assignments 20 times. In a later analysis, co-occurring TCRs were grouped with DBSCAN, and TCRdist sequence similarity was added when clustering was performed within HLA-allele-positive subsets. Repertoires with fewer than 30,000 or more than 120,000 public chains were left out of co-occurrence clustering, as were about 5 repertoires with anomalous nucleotide sharing. Here the immuneACCESS table is served through TCRdb, limited to in-frame sequences with V and J called. Missing clones are a known gap in these copies; in checked studies unresolved V genes cover under half, and the rest lacks a known reason. That table furnishes V, J and clone size, whereas the DNA furnished D and trimming. The sample profile shows some 150,000 clones; roughly 10% of them were found once. 1.5% to 2% of the sample comes from the top ten.

Overall study outcomes, separate from this receptor: For the cohort, immune exposure information was limited to CMV serostatus. Compared with the approximately 700-donor mean, donors in an Asian-associated ancestry cluster had fewer N-insertions in productive TCRs, according to a later genetic analysis. In a later genetic analysis, a missense DCLRE1C variant was associated with V-gene and J-gene trimming of TCR beta chains, and the association was replicated in an independent cohort. A further reported finding was that TCR beta sequences accurately predicted the HLA-A and HLA-B alleles for most subjects in the first cohort. This cohort had only TCR beta chains sequenced, and the lack of alpha or paired-chain data limited which features could be detected. Most CMV-associated TCR beta chains appeared to be HLA-restricted in a later analysis, and the HLA associations seemed to be driven largely by CMV exposure. In both the original and validation cohorts, the classifier was reported to diagnose cytomegalovirus status with high specificity and sensitivity. When HLA alleles, especially DR and DQ, strongly co-occurred, attributing TCR associations to individual alleles was difficult. In a later analysis, the rate of TCR association differed among HLA loci, with DRB1 alleles having the most associated TCRs and HLA-C alleles having the fewest. Across donors, most TCR sequences were observed very rarely, whereas some public TCRs were present in many individuals. Correlated functional status among segregating V segments might reflect linkage disequilibrium, but an unknown experimental factor could not be ruled out. The study listed 164 TCR beta chains as associated with cytomegalovirus. Because counts were too low, about 18 rarely observed V segments, including chromosome 9 orphons, were left out of the earlier analysis of 587 of the donors. Compared with equally common non-associated chains, HLA-associated TCR beta chains in a later analysis were more clonally expanded and had lower generation probabilities. A cluster of highly shared sequence variants was judged likely to represent a technical artifact of the sequencing pipeline. Three of the identified cytomegalovirus-associated TCR beta chains were confirmed in vitro to be specific for cytomegalovirus antigens. At a false discovery rate of 0.05, a later analysis linked some 17,000 TCR beta sequences to specific HLA alleles. Because some donors lacked HLA typing at each locus, the association tests relied only on the typed subset. Several of the top co-occurrence clusters appeared to be linked to parvovirus B19, influenza, CMV and Epstein-Barr virus, according to a later analysis. The 87-base-pair reads could not distinguish some IMGT-functional V segments, including TRBV6-2 and TRBV6-3, so those segments were excluded. Sequencing depth was assumed to be roughly uniform across donors in the presence/absence analyses, though that assumption may not hold. An earlier analysis of 587 of the donors showed that most TCR beta V segments appeared in productive rearrangements either about 87% or about 30% of the time, which broadly matched IMGT annotations. The authors suggested that the approach could potentially be extended to other disease states and immunological phenotypes.

Recombination joined TRBV6-6 with TRBJ1-1, with an unclear D gene assignment. Sequenced input: PBMCs. The source of this sequence is a middle-aged man in good health and CMV-seronegative. Read as DNA, the sequence is TGTGCCAGCTTGCGCGGTGGCACTGAAGCTTTCTTT. Its protein is CASLRGGTEAFF.